This T cell receptor (beta chain) was identified during a study of blood T cell repertoires in COVID-19. At the level of the study: Samples came from the United States, Italy and Spain, spanning acute and convalescent COVID-19.

The V gene's germline CDR1 is MNHNY and CDR2 SVGAGI (reference sequence). This CDR3 has 14 residues. V was trimmed by 5 bases and J by 5 bases, leaving 13 bases between them. Only in-frame clones appear in the TCRdb table, and some are missing; sequencing was by immunoSEQ multiplex PCR. Of hundreds of thousands of clones listed, 83% were seen once; the top ten hold roughly 10%. This clonotype originated in a woman in her fifties or sixties who had recovered from COVID-19. Specimen: peripheral blood. This chain connects TRBV6-6 to TRBJ2-1; D is unresolved. The CDR3 loop is CASSTPPTDNEQFF. As DNA, the CDR3 is TGTGCCAGCAGTACCCCCCCCACAGACAATGAGCAGTTCTTC.